This T cell receptor beta chain emerged from a study of blood T cell repertoires in COVID-19. Study details: PBMCs, B-cell-depleted T cells, or T cells were the source of the cDNA or gDNA that made up the material.

The V and J ends lost 4 bases and 3 bases, in that order; junction bases with no gene match: 10. This CDR3 is built from 16 residues. Germline CDR1 and CDR2: SGHNT and YYREEE (reference sequence). Original analysis: Reference gene primer amplification gave estimated nucleated cell counts. Libraries were prepared by immunoSEQ multiplex PCR; TCRdb keeps only in-frame clonotypes and omits some of them. V and J calls and clone size are as listed in that table; D and trimming were resolved from the DNA. The data show 180,000 or so clones, around 85% seen once. The V gene is TRBV5-4, the J gene TRBJ2-5, with TRBD1 matching 9 bases. The clonotype comes from a woman aged 55-70 years with acute or convalescent COVID-19. The sequenced material came from peripheral blood. The DNA for the CDR3 is TGTGCCAGCAGCAGAGGGGTCCGGGACAGGGAAGAGACCCAGTACTTC. Protein: CASSRGVRDREETQYF.